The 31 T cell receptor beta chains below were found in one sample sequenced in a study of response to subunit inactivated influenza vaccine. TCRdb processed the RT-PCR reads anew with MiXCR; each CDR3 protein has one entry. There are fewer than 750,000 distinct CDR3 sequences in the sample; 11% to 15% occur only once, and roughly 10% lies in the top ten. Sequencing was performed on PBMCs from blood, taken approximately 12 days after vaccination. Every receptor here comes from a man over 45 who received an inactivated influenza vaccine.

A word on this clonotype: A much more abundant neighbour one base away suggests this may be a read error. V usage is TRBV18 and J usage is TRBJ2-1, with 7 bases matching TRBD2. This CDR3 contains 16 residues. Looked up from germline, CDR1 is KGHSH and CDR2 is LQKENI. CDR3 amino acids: CASSAESGTTYNEHFF. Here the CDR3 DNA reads TGTGCCAGCTCAGCAGAGTCCGGGACTACCTACAATGAGCATTTCTTC.

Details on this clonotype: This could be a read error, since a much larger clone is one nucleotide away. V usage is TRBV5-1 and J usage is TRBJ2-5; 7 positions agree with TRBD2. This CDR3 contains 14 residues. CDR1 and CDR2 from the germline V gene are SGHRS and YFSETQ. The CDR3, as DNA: TGCGCCAGCAGCGCCGGGAGGTCTGGAGAGATCCAGTACTTC. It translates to CASSAGRSGEIQYF.

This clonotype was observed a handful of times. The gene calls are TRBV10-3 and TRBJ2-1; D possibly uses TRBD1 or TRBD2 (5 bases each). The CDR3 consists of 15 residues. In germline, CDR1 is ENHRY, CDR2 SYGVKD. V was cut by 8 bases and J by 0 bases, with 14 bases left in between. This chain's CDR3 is CAIGYGGSSYNEQFF. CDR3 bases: TGTGCCATCGGTTATGGGGGAAGCTCCTACAATGAGCAGTTCTTC.

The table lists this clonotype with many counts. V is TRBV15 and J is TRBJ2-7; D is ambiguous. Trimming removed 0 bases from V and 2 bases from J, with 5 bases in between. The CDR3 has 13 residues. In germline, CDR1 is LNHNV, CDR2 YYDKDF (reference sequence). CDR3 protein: CATSRDFTYEQYF. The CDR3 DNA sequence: TGTGCCACCAGCAGAGATTTTACCTACGAGCAGTACTTC.

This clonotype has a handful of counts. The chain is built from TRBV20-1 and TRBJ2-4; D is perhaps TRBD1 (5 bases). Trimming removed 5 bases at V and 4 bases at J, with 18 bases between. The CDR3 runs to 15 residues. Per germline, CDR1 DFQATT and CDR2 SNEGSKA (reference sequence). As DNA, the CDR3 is TGCAGTGCTTTCACTCGACAGTACCCTAAAAACATTCAGTACTTC. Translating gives CSAFTRQYPKNIQYF.

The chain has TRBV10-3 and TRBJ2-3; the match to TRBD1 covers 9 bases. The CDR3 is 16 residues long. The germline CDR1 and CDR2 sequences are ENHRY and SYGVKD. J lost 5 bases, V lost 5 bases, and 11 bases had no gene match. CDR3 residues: CAISHGQGSVGDTQYF. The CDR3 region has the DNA TGTGCCATCAGTCACGGACAGGGGAGTGTTGGAGATACGCAGTATTTT.

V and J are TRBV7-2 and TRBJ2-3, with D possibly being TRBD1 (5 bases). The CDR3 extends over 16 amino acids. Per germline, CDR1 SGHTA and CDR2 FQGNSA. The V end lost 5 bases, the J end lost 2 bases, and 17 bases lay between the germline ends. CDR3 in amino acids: CASSPTPWGTTDTQYF. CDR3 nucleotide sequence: TGTGCCAGCAGCCCCACGCCATGGGGCACCACAGATACGCAGTATTTT. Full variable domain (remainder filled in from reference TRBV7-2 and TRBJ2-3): GAGVSQSPSNKVTEKGKDVELRCDPISGHTALYWYRQSLGQGLEFLIYFQGNSAPDKSGLPSDRFSAERTGGSVSTLTIQRTQQEDSAVYLCASSPTPWGTTDTQYFGPGTRLTVL.

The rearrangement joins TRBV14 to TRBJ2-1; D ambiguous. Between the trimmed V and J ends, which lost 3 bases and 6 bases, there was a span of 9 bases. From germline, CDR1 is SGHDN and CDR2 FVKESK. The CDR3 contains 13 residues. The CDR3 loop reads CASSQGLFNEQFF. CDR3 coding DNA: TGTGCCAGCAGCCAGGGTCTCTTCAATGAGCAGTTCTTC. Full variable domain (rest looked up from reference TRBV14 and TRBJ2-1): EAGVTQFPSHSVIEKGQTVTLRCDPISGHDNLYWYRRVMGKEIKFLLHFVKESKQDESGMPNNRFLAERTGGTYSTLKVQPAELEDSGVYFCASSQGLFNEQFFGPGTRLTVL.

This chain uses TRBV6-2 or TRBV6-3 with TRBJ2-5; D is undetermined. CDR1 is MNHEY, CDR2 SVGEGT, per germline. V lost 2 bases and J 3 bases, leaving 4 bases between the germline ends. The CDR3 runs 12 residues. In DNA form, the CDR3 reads TGTGCCAGCAGTTACCACAAAGAGACCCAGTACTTC. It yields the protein CASSYHKETQYF.

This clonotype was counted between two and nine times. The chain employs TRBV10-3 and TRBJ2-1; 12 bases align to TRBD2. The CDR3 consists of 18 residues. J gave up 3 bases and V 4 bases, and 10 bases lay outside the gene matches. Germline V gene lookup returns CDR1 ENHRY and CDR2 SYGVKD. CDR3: CAISGGLAGRGGYNEQFF. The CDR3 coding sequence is TGTGCCATCAGTGGAGGACTAGCGGGACGGGGCGGCTACAATGAGCAGTTCTTC.

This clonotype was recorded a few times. CDR3 sequence reads: CSASGSLNTEAFF. CDR3 in DNA: TGCAGTGCTTCCGGGTCGTTGAACACTGAAGCTTTCTTT. The chain combines TRBV20-1 with TRBJ1-1; no clear D gene. The CDR3 totals 13 residues. Trimming cost V 5 bases and J 0 bases, with 10 bases left between them. CDR1 is DFQATT, CDR2 SNEGSKA, per germline (reference sequence).

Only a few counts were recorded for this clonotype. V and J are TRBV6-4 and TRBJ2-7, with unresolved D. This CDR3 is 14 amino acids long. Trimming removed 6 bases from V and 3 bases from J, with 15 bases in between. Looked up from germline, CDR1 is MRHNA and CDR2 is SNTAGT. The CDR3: CASRYLRLGYEQYF. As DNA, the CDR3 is TGTGCCAGCAGATATTTGAGGTTAGGCTACGAGCAGTACTTC.

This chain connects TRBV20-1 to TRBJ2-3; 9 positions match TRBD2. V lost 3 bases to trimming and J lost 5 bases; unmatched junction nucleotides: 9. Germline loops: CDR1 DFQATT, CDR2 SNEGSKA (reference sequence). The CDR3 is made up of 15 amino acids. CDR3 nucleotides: TGCAGTGCTAGGGGACTAGCAGTCTTCCAAGATACGCAGTATTTT. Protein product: CSARGLAVFQDTQYF.

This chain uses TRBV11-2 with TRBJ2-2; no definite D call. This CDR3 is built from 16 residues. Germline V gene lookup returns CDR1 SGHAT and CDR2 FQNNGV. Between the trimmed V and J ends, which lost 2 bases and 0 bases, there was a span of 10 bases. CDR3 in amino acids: CASSLRRVSNTGELFF. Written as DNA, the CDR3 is TGTGCCAGCAGCTTACGGAGAGTTTCGAACACCGGGGAGCTGTTTTTT.

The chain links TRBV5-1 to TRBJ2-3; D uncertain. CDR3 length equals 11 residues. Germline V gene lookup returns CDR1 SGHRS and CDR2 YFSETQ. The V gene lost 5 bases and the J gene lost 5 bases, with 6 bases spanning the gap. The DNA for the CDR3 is TGCGCCAGCAGTACAAAAGATACGCAGTATTTT. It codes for CASSTKDTQYF. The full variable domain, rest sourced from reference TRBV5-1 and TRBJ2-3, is KAGVTQTPRYLIKTRGQQVTLSCSPISGHRSVSWYQQTPGQGLQFLFEYFSETQRNKGNFPGRFSGRQFSNSRSEMNVSTLELGDSALYLCASSTKDTQYFGPGTRLTVL.

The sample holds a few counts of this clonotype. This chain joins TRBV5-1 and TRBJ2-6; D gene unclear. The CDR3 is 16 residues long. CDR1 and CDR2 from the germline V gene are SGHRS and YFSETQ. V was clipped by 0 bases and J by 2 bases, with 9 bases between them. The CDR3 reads CASSLGNGAGANVLTF. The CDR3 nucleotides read TGCGCCAGCAGCTTGGGGAATGGGGCTGGGGCCAACGTCCTGACTTTC.

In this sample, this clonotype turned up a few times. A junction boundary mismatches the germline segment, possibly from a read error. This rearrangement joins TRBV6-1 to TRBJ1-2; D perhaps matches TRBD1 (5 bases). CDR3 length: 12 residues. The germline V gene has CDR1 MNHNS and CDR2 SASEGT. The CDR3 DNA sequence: TGTGCCAGCAGTGAAGAATGGGGCGATCCCCACTTC. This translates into CASSEEWGDPHF.

CDR3 coding DNA: TGTGCCAGCAGCCCCCAAGGACTAGCGGCGTCCCCAGATACGCAGTATTTT. This gives the protein CASSPQGLAASPDTQYF. The chain recombines TRBV7-3 with TRBJ2-3, with 10 bases that match TRBD2. The ends lost 5 bases at V and 4 bases at J; junction bases unmatched: 12. This CDR3 contains 17 residues. Germline CDR1 and CDR2: SGHTA and FQGTGA.

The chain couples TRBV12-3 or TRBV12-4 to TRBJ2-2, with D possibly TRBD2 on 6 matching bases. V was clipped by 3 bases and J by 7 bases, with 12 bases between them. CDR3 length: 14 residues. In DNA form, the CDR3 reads TGTGCCAGCAGTTTCCGGGAGAGAAACGGGGAGCTGTTTTTT. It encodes CASSFRERNGELFF.

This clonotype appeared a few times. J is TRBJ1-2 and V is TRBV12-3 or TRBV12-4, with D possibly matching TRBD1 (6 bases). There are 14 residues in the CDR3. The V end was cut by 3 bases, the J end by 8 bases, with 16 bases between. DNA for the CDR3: TGTGCCAGCAGTTTCCGTTTACAGGGAAACGGCTACACCTTC. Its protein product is CASSFRLQGNGYTF.

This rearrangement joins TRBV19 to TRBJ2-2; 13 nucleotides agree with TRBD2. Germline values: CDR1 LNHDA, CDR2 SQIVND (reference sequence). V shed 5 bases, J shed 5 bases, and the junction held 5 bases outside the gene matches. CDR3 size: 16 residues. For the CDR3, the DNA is TGTGCCAGTAGTCACGGACTAGCGGGAGAGACCGGGGAGCTGTTTTTT. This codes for CASSHGLAGETGELFF.

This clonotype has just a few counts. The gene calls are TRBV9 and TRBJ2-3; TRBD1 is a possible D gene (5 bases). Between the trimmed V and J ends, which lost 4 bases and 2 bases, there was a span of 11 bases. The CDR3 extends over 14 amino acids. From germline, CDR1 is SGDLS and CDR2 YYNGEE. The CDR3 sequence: CASSHGQSTDTQYF. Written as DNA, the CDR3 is TGTGCCAGCAGCCACGGACAATCCACAGATACGCAGTATTTT.

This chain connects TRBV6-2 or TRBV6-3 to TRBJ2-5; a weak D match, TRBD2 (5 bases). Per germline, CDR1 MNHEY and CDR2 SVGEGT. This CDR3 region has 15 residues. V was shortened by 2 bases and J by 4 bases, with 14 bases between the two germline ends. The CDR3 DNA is TGTGCCAGCAGTTACAGGCTAGAGGGTATAGAGACCCAGTACTTC. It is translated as CASSYRLEGIETQYF.

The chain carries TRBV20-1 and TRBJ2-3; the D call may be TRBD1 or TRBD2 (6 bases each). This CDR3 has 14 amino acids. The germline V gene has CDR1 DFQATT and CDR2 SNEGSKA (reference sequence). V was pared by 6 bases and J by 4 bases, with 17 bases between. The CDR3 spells CSAPKGGWADTQYF. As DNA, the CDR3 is TGCAGTGCCCCGAAGGGGGGCTGGGCAGATACGCAGTATTTT.

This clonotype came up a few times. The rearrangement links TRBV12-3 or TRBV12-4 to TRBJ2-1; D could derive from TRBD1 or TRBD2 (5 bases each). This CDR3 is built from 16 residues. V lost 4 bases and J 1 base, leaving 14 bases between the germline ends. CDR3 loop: CASSYFGAGSYNEQFF. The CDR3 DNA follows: TGTGCCAGCAGTTATTTCGGGGCAGGTTCCTACAATGAGCAGTTCTTC.

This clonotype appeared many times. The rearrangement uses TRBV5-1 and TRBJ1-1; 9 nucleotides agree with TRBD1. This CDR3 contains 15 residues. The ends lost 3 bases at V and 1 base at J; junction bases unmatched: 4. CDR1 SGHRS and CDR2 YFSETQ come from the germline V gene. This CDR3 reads CASSSEGQGNTEAFF. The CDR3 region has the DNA TGCGCCAGCAGCTCGGAGGGACAGGGGAACACTGAAGCTTTCTTT.

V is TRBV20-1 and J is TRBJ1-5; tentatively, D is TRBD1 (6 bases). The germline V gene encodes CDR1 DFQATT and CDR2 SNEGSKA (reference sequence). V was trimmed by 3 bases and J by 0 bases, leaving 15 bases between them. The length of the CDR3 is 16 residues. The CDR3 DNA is TGCAGTGCTAGGGAAGGGACACGTTATAGCAATCAGCCCCAGCATTTT. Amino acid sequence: CSAREGTRYSNQPQHF.

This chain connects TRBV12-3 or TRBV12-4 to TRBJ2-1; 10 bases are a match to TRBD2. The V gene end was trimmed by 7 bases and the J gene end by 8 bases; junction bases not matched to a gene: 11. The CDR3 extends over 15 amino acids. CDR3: CASTPQREGRDEQFF. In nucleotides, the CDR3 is TGTGCCAGCACCCCACAGCGGGAGGGCCGCGATGAGCAGTTCTTC.

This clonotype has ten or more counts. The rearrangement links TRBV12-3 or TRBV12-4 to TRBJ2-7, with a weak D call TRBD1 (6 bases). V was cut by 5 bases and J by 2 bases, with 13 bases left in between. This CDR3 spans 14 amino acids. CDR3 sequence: CASSAGTPTYEQYF. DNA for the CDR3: TGTGCCAGCAGTGCCGGGACACCAACCTACGAGCAGTACTTC.

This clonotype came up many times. In nucleotides, the CDR3 is TGTGCCAGCAGCTTAAGGGGGAATGAGCAGTTCTTC. It specifies CASSLRGNEQFF. The chain employs TRBV12-3 or TRBV12-4 and TRBJ2-1; weak D call: TRBD1 (6 bases). CDR3 length equals 12 residues. Trimming took 6 bases from V and 7 from J, leaving 10 bases between them.

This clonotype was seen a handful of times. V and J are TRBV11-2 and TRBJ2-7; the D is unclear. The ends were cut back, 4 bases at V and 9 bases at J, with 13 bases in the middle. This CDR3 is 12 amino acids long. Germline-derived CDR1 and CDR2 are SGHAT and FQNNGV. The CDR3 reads CASSWTQSWQYF. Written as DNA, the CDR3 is TGTGCCAGCAGCTGGACCCAATCGTGGCAGTACTTC. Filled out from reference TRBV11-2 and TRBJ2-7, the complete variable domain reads EAGVAQSPRYKIIEKRQSVAFWCNPISGHATLYWYQQILGQGPKLLIQFQNNGVVDDSQLPKDRFSAERLKGVDSTLKIQPAKLEDSAVYLCASSWTQSWQYFGPGTRLTVT.